Described below is a single T cell receptor beta chain sequence and its context. Its target antigen remains unknown. Per-nucleotide qualities are absent, and no much larger clonotype sits a single base away. Preparation of the library involved the immunoSEQ multiplex PCR assay. The table was pulled from immuneACCESS by TCRdb, which kept in-frame rearrangements only. Such tables lose some clones; where checked, under half of the loss comes from unresolved V genes, and the rest has no known cause. This sample gives some 30,000 clones in total; around 86% of them show up just once. The ten largest clones capture around 2.5% of the sample. The data were obtained in a study of preoperative IRX-2 immunotherapy in early breast cancer (dated by TCRdb to between 2019 and 2020). The treatment or condition label for this specimen denotes: preoperative locoregional IRX-2 cytokine immunotherapy. The samples were obtained from a phase Ib study that tested preoperative, locoregional IRX-2 cytokine immunotherapy designed to prime immune responses. Patients with early-stage breast cancer who were given IRX-2 before surgery served as donors.

Including cysteine and phenylalanine, the CDR3 has 14 amino acids. Just the 42-base CDR3 DNA is kept, in frame starting at base 1. The germline V gene gives CDR1 as SGHNT and CDR2 as YENEEA. The trim is 3 bases for V and 9 bases for J, with a gap of 15 bases between the germline ends. The clonotype comes from a human donor with breast cancer. Specimen: lymph node tissue, collected from a patient treated with IRX-2 immunotherapy. The chain is assembled from TRBV11-3 and TRBJ2-1; a confident D gene designation cannot be given. The nucleotide sequence reads TGTGCCAGCAGCTTGGAGATAGCAGTAGGTGAGCAGTTCTTC. It encodes CASSLEIAVGEQFF.